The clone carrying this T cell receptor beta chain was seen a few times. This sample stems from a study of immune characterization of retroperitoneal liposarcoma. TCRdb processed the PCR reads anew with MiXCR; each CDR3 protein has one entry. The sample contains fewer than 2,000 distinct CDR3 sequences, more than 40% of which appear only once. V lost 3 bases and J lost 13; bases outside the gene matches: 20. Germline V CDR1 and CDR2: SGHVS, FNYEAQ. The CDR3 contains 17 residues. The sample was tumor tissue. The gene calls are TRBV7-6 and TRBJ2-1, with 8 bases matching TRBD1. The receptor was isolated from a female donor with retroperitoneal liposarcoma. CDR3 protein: CASSLGRTGSSKNIQFF. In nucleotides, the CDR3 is TGTGCCAGCAGCTTGGGGAGGACAGGGTCATCCAAAAACATTCAGTTCTTC. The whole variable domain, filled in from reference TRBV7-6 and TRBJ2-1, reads GAGVSQSPRYKVTKRGQDVALRCDPISGHVSLYWYRQALGQGPEFLTYFNYEAQQDKSGLPNDRFSAERPEGSISTLTIQRTEQRDSAMYRCASSLGRTGSSKNIQFFGPGTRLTVL.